The rows below give T cell receptor beta chains drawn from one sample of a study of blood T cells in healthy people across ages. A single record per CDR3 protein comes from TCRdb applying MiXCR to the 5' RACE reads. The top ten clones hold just over 15% of a sample with hundreds of thousands of distinct CDR3 sequences, roughly 32% of them seen once. The sequencing input was blood. These receptors all stem from a woman aged 80 or over in good health. Each CDR3 is given with its conserved first and last residue. D genes are given only for firm matches. For some rows the clone size is stated as once, few or many, or as a class when expanded; others skip it.

V: TRBV6-5
size: few
D: TRBD1
J: TRBJ1-6
DNA: TGTGCCAGCAGCCACCCTACAGGGGCCGATTCACCCCTCCACTTT
CDR3: CASSHPTGADSPLHF

V: TRBV7-9
size: .
D: TRBD2
J: TRBJ2-7
DNA: TGTGCCAGCAGCGGACTAGCGGGGTTAAACAATGAGCAGTACTTC
CDR3: CASSGLAGLNNEQYF

V: TRBV6-5
size: many
D: TRBD1
J: TRBJ2-3
DNA: TGTGCCAGCACCAAGGACAGGGTCGGTGGTACGCAGTATTTT
CDR3: CASTKDRVGGTQYF

V: TRBV12-3/TRBV12-4
size: many
D: TRBD1
J: TRBJ1-2
DNA: TGTGCCAGCAGCTCCGGGACAGGGAACTATGGCTACACCTTC
CDR3: CASSSGTGNYGYTF

V: TRBV28
size: many
D: .
J: TRBJ2-2
DNA: TGTGCCAGCAGTTTGAGTGGACCCGGGGAGCTGTTTTTT
CDR3: CASSLSGPGELFF

V: TRBV2
size: many
D: TRBD1
J: TRBJ2-5
DNA: TGTGCCAGCAGTGATATCCGGACAGGGGCTGAGTACTTC
CDR3: CASSDIRTGAEYF

V: TRBV3-1
size: .
D: .
J: TRBJ2-5
DNA: TGTGCCAGCAGCCAAGTTTCGATAGGGCTAAAAGAGACCCAGTACTTC
CDR3: CASSQVSIGLKETQYF

V: TRBV4-2
size: .
D: .
J: TRBJ2-7
DNA: TGTGCCAGCAGCCCTTGGACTACCCAGCACTCCTACGAGCAGTACTTC
CDR3: CASSPWTTQHSYEQYF

V: TRBV5-1
size: few
D: .
J: TRBJ2-7
DNA: TGCGCCAGCAGCTTTCAGTCCGGGACCTACGAGCAGTACTTC
CDR3: CASSFQSGTYEQYF

V: TRBV20-1
size: many
D: .
J: TRBJ2-1
DNA: TGCAGTGCTAGTCAAGGGACCTACAATGAGCAGTTCTTC
CDR3: CSASQGTYNEQFF

V: TRBV5-1
size: .
D: TRBD1
J: TRBJ2-7
DNA: TGCGCCAGCAGCTTGGTCGGACAGGGTCCCTACGAGCAGTACTTC
CDR3: CASSLVGQGPYEQYF

V: TRBV9
size: many
D: .
J: TRBJ2-7
DNA: TGTGCCAGCAGCGCCGCCGGGCCGTCCTACGAGCAGTACTTC
CDR3: CASSAAGPSYEQYF

V: TRBV19
size: .
D: .
J: TRBJ1-2
DNA: TGTGCCAGTAGTATCGCAGGTCTTGTTGGCTACACCTTC
CDR3: CASSIAGLVGYTF

V: TRBV6-2/TRBV6-3
size: many
D: .
J: TRBJ2-5
DNA: TGTGCCAGCAGCACAATTACCTGGCTAGCCGGGGAGGAGACCCAGTACTTC
CDR3: CASSTITWLAGEETQYF

V: TRBV6-1
size: few
D: .
J: TRBJ2-1
DNA: TGTGCCAGCAGTGAATTCGGCGGCTCAAGCTCCTACAATGAGCAGTTCTTC
CDR3: CASSEFGGSSSYNEQFF

V: TRBV5-1
size: .
D: .
J: TRBJ2-1
DNA: TGCGCCAGCAGCTTGTTGGGAACGGGAGATGAGCAGTTCTTC
CDR3: CASSLLGTGDEQFF

V: TRBV20-1
size: many
D: TRBD1
J: TRBJ1-2
DNA: TGCAGTGCTAGCGGGACAGGGGCGGAAGACTATGGCTACACCTTC
CDR3: CSASGTGAEDYGYTF

V: TRBV7-2
size: many
D: .
J: TRBJ1-1
DNA: TGTGCCAGCAGCACCGTGACGTTGAACACTGAAGCTTTCTTT
CDR3: CASSTVTLNTEAFF

V: TRBV20-1
size: many
D: TRBD1
J: TRBJ1-6
DNA: TGCAGTGCTAGAGGAGACAGGGTCTATAATTCACCCCTCCACTTT
CDR3: CSARGDRVYNSPLHF

V: TRBV15
size: few
D: TRBD1
J: TRBJ1-1
DNA: TGTGCCACCAGCAGCCGGTGGACAGGGGACCTTAACACTGAAGCTTTCTTT
CDR3: CATSSRWTGDLNTEAFF

V: TRBV7-3
size: .
D: TRBD2
J: TRBJ2-7
DNA: TGTGCCAGCAGCTTAATCTCGGGGGACTACAATGAGCAGTACTTC
CDR3: CASSLISGDYNEQYF

V: TRBV7-2
size: many
D: TRBD2
J: TRBJ2-7
DNA: TGTGCCAGCAGGGCGGGAGGAGAGTCCTACGAGCAGTACTTC
CDR3: CASRAGGESYEQYF

V: TRBV11-2
size: many
D: .
J: TRBJ2-6
DNA: TGTGCCAGCAGCTCTCAGCCGAGCTCTGGGGCCAACGTCCTGACTTTC
CDR3: CASSSQPSSGANVLTF

V: TRBV5-1
size: many
D: .
J: TRBJ2-4
DNA: TGCGCCAGCAGCGACCCGGAACTAGCCAAAAACATTCAGTACTTC
CDR3: CASSDPELAKNIQYF

V: TRBV7-2
size: many
D: .
J: TRBJ2-5
DNA: TGTGCCAGCAGCTCCCTCGGTCGGGAGACCCAGTACTTC
CDR3: CASSSLGRETQYF

V: TRBV7-2
size: many
D: TRBD2
J: TRBJ2-3
DNA: TGTGCCAGCAGCTTACTGGGGACTAGCAGGGATACGCAGTATTTT
CDR3: CASSLLGTSRDTQYF

V: TRBV28
size: few
D: .
J: TRBJ1-1
DNA: TGTGCCAGCAGTTTATGGTACCGGGACGTTCGGGCTTTCTTT
CDR3: CASSLWYRDVRAFF

V: TRBV29-1
size: many
D: TRBD2
J: TRBJ2-3
DNA: TGCAGCGTGAAATTAGCGGGGACAGATACGCAGTATTTT
CDR3: CSVKLAGTDTQYF

V: TRBV6-6
size: .
D: .
J: TRBJ1-6
DNA: TGTGCCAGCAGTCACGACAGCTATAATTCACCCCTCCACTTT
CDR3: CASSHDSYNSPLHF

V: TRBV7-9
size: once
D: .
J: TRBJ2-1
DNA: TGTGCCAGCACTAGGGGGGAACCACACAAGCAGTTCTTC
CDR3: CASTRGEPHKQFF

V: TRBV2
size: many
D: TRBD2
J: TRBJ2-5
DNA: TGTGCCAGCAGAGGGACTAGCGGTCCGCAAGAGACCCAGTACTTC
CDR3: CASRGTSGPQETQYF

V: TRBV5-1
size: many
D: TRBD1
J: TRBJ2-1
DNA: TGCGCCAGCACCCCGGGACAGTCTTACAATGAGCAGTTCTTC
CDR3: CASTPGQSYNEQFF

V: TRBV4-2
size: .
D: TRBD2
J: TRBJ2-1
DNA: TGTGCCAGCAGTGGGGGGCTAGCGGGGGGCTCCTACAATGAGCAGTTCTTC
CDR3: CASSGGLAGGSYNEQFF

V: TRBV15
size: .
D: .
J: TRBJ2-2
DNA: TGTGCCACCAGCAGGGACCCCGGGGAGCTGTTTTTT
CDR3: CATSRDPGELFF

V: TRBV5-1
size: few
D: TRBD2
J: TRBJ2-2
DNA: TGCGCCAGCCGGGGGGAGGCGAACACCGGGGAGCTGTTTTTT
CDR3: CASRGEANTGELFF

V: TRBV9
size: many
D: .
J: TRBJ1-1
DNA: TGTGCCAGCAGCGTTTCTCACTTTGACACTGAAGCTTTCTTT
CDR3: CASSVSHFDTEAFF

V: TRBV11-2
size: many
D: TRBD2
J: TRBJ2-1
DNA: TGTGCCAGCAGCTTATTACTAGCGGCCTCCTACAATGAGCAGTTCTTC
CDR3: CASSLLLAASYNEQFF

V: TRBV28
size: .
D: .
J: TRBJ2-7
DNA: TGTGCCAGCAGGGGGGGGACAGAATGCTACGAGCAGTACTTC
CDR3: CASRGGTECYEQYF

V: TRBV10-3
size: .
D: TRBD2
J: TRBJ2-1
DNA: TGTGCCATCAGTAGTCGGACTAGCGGGGTTAACAATGAGCAGTTCTTC
CDR3: CAISSRTSGVNNEQFF

V: TRBV5-5
size: once
D: TRBD1
J: TRBJ1-1
DNA: TGTGCCAGCAGCCAACAGGGGGCTACTGAAGCTTTCTTT
CDR3: CASSQQGATEAFF

V: TRBV7-9
size: .
D: .
J: TRBJ2-1
DNA: TGTGCCAGCAGCCTGTCAGATGTCAATGAGCAGTTCTTC
CDR3: CASSLSDVNEQFF

V: TRBV7-2
size: few
D: TRBD1
J: TRBJ2-7
DNA: TGTGCCAGCAGCAATTATACCGGGACAGCCTATAACTTC
CDR3: CASSNYTGTAYNF

V: TRBV9
size: many
D: .
J: TRBJ2-7
DNA: TGTGCCAGCAGCGTAGCTACAGGATCCTACGAGCAGTACTTC
CDR3: CASSVATGSYEQYF

V: TRBV7-2
size: many
D: .
J: TRBJ2-3
DNA: TGTGCCAGCAGCTTAGCGGGGGTTTACACAGATACGCAGTATTTT
CDR3: CASSLAGVYTDTQYF

V: TRBV30
size: once
D: .
J: TRBJ1-1
DNA: TGTGCCTGGAGTGAAACAGGGCCGAAAGCTTTCTTT
CDR3: CAWSETGPKAFF

V: TRBV5-1
size: few
D: .
J: TRBJ2-7
DNA: TGCACCAGCAGCTTGGACTATTCCGCGGTCTACGAGCAGTACTTC
CDR3: CTSSLDYSAVYEQYF

V: TRBV7-3
size: many
D: TRBD1
J: TRBJ1-2
DNA: TGTGCCAGCAGCCTGGGACAGGGTAGGCATGGCTACACCTTC
CDR3: CASSLGQGRHGYTF

V: TRBV4-1
size: few
D: TRBD1
J: TRBJ2-5
DNA: TGCGCCAGCAGCCTGTTAAGCGAGGGACAGGGGACCCAGTACTTC
CDR3: CASSLLSEGQGTQYF

V: TRBV20-1
size: .
D: .
J: TRBJ2-1
DNA: TGCAGTGCTAGTATGGGGGCGATACCGGGGGAGCAGTTCTTC
CDR3: CSASMGAIPGEQFF

V: TRBV5-6
size: many
D: TRBD2
J: TRBJ2-7
DNA: TGTGCCAGCAGCTTGCCGGGGACTACATTCTACGAGCAGTACTTC
CDR3: CASSLPGTTFYEQYF

V: TRBV2
size: few
D: .
J: TRBJ2-7
DNA: TGTGCCAGCAGTCCGGCCCCCTACGAGCAGTACTTC
CDR3: CASSPAPYEQYF

V: TRBV9
size: .
D: TRBD1
J: TRBJ2-7
DNA: TGTACCAGCAGCGCTGGGACAGGCTACGAGCAGTACTTC
CDR3: CTSSAGTGYEQYF

V: TRBV5-1
size: many
D: TRBD1
J: TRBJ1-2
DNA: TGCGCCAGCAGCGTGACAGGGGATGGCTACACCTTC
CDR3: CASSVTGDGYTF

V: TRBV7-2
size: many
D: .
J: TRBJ1-2
DNA: TGTGCCAGCAGCTCCCGGCAGTACTATGGCTACACCTTC
CDR3: CASSSRQYYGYTF